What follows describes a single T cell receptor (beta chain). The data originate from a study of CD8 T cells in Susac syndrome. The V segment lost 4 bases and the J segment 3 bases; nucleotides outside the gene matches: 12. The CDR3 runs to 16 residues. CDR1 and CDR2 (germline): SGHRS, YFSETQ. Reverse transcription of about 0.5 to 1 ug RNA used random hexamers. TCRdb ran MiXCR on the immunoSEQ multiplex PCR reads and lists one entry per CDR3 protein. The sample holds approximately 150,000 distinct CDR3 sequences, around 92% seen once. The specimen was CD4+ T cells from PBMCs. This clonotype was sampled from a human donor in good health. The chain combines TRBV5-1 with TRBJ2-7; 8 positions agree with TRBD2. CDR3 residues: CASSPSSGGRGYEQYF. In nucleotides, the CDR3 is TGCGCCAGCAGCCCGTCAAGCGGGGGCCGGGGCTACGAGCAGTACTTC.